The clone carrying this TCR beta chain was counted only a few times. Its antigen is undetermined. Combining a sample-barcoded 5' primer with a J-beta primer mix, a second PCR ran for about 7 to 12 cycles. TCRdb analysed the 5' RACE reads with MiXCR anew, one entry per CDR3 protein. The sample consists of hundreds of thousands of distinct CDR3 sequences, roughly 43% of them appearing once. This sample stems from a study of blood T cells in healthy people across ages. Study conclusions and caveats: A strong correlation was found between TCR beta diversity and the percentage of naive T cells. Older individuals had lower TCR beta diversity per million T cells (the decline was roughly linear).

Unmatched junction bases numbered 13, after V lost 9 bases and J lost 6 bases. Germline lookup yields CDR1 LGHNA and CDR2 YNFKEQ. The CDR3 is 14 amino acids. This receptor was obtained from a man older than 75 in good health. The specimen sequenced was blood. This chain connects TRBV4-2 to TRBJ2-7; 8 bases fit TRBD1. CDR3 residues: CASRSGDRSPEQYF. DNA of the CDR3: TGTGCCAGTAGAAGTGGGGACAGGTCCCCCGAGCAGTACTTC.